These T cell receptor beta chains were read from a single sample in a study of blood T cells in healthy people across ages. TCRdb re-called the 5' RACE reads through MiXCR, storing one row per CDR3 protein. This repertoire shows about 680,000 distinct CDR3 sequences, 49% found once; its top ten account for roughly 34%. The sample was blood. The receptors were gathered from a woman aged 55-70 years in good health. Both conserved end residues are part of each CDR3. D genes are given only for firm matches. Clone size is not always given. Where it is, it says once, few, many or a class for expanded clones.

abundance: -; d_gene: -; j_gene: TRBJ2-6; v_gene: TRBV5-1; len: 17; CDR3aa: CASSLEPVGTGANVLTF; CDR3nt: TGCGCCAGCAGCTTGGAGCCGGTTGGGACTGGGGCCAACGTCCTGACTTTC
abundance: -; d_gene: TRBD1; j_gene: TRBJ2-5; v_gene: TRBV12-3/TRBV12-4; len: 12; CDR3aa: CASRTGGETQYF; CDR3nt: TGTGCCAGCAGGACAGGGGGAGAGACCCAGTACTTC
abundance: -; d_gene: -; j_gene: TRBJ2-7; v_gene: TRBV29-1; len: 13; CDR3aa: CSAEGGHLYEQYF; CDR3nt: TGCAGCGCTGAGGGGGGACACCTCTACGAGCAGTACTTC
abundance: -; d_gene: TRBD1; j_gene: TRBJ2-5; v_gene: TRBV20-1; len: 13; CDR3aa: CSANNRGQETQYF; CDR3nt: TGCAGTGCCAATAACAGGGGGCAAGAGACCCAGTACTTC
abundance: -; d_gene: TRBD2; j_gene: TRBJ2-7; v_gene: TRBV6-6; len: 15; CDR3aa: CASMRVASGRGEQYF; CDR3nt: TGTGCCAGCATGAGGGTTGCCAGCGGGAGAGGCGAGCAGTACTTC
abundance: -; d_gene: TRBD1; j_gene: TRBJ1-3; v_gene: TRBV20-1; len: 14; CDR3aa: CSARWTGSGNTIYF; CDR3nt: TGCAGTGCTCGCTGGACAGGCTCTGGAAACACCATATATTTT
abundance: -; d_gene: -; j_gene: TRBJ2-3; v_gene: TRBV9; len: 15; CDR3aa: CASSVGPYSADTQYF; CDR3nt: TGTGCCAGCAGCGTAGGCCCGTATAGCGCAGATACGCAGTATTTT
abundance: few; d_gene: TRBD2; j_gene: TRBJ2-3; v_gene: TRBV7-9; len: 17; CDR3aa: CASSLALASGSTDTQYF; CDR3nt: TGTGCCAGCAGCTTAGCGCTGGCTAGCGGTAGCACAGATACGCAGTATTTT
abundance: -; d_gene: TRBD2; j_gene: TRBJ2-1; v_gene: TRBV20-1; len: 15; CDR3aa: CSARELAGSYNEQFF; CDR3nt: TGCAGTGCTAGGGAGCTAGCGGGAAGCTACAATGAGCAGTTCTTC
abundance: many; d_gene: TRBD2; j_gene: TRBJ2-3; v_gene: TRBV7-2; len: 14; CDR3aa: CASSLGREGDTQYF; CDR3nt: TGTGCCAGCAGCTTGGGCCGGGAGGGGGATACGCAGTATTTT
abundance: few; d_gene: -; j_gene: TRBJ1-1; v_gene: TRBV24-1; len: 12; CDR3aa: CATSVTGTEAFF; CDR3nt: TGTGCCACCAGTGTTACTGGCACTGAAGCTTTCTTT
abundance: -; d_gene: TRBD1; j_gene: TRBJ2-7; v_gene: TRBV9; len: 14; CDR3aa: CASSLWGQGQEQYF; CDR3nt: TGTGCCAGCAGCCTCTGGGGACAGGGACAAGAGCAGTACTTC
abundance: -; d_gene: -; j_gene: TRBJ1-2; v_gene: TRBV18; len: 12; CDR3aa: CASSPWGRDYTF; CDR3nt: TGTGCCAGCTCACCATGGGGGCGAGACTACACCTTC